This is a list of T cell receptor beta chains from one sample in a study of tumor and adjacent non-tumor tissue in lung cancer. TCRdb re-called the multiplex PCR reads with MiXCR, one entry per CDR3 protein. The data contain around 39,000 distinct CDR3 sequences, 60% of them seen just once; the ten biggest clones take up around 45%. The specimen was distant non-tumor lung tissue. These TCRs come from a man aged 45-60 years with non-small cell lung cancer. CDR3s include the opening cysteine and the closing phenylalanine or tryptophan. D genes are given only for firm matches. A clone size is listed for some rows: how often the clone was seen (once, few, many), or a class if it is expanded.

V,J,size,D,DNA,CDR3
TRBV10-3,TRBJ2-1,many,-,TGTGCCATCAGCCCCCTGGGTGGTGAGCGCAGTTCATACAATGAGCAGTTCTTC,CAISPLGGERSSYNEQFF
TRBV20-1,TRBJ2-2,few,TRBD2,TGCAGTGCTAGGACTAGCGGGAACACCGGGGAGCTGTTTTTT,CSARTSGNTGELFF
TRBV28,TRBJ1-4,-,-,TGTGCCAGCGGGGAAGGGCTTAATGAAAGACTGTCTTTT,CASGEGLNERLSF
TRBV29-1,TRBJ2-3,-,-,TGCAGCGTTGTCCAACATACACATTATTTT,CSVVQHTHYF
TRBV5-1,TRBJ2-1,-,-,TGCGCCAGCAGCCTGACTCTAGCGTACGAGCAGTTCTTC,CASSLTLAYEQFF
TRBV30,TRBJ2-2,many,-,TGTGCCTGGAGTTTGGGACTGCCGGGCACCGGGGAGCTGTTTTTT,CAWSLGLPGTGELFF
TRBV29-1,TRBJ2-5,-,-,TGCAGCGTTGTTACAGGTAGCCAAGAGGCCCAGTACTTC,CSVVTGSQEAQYF
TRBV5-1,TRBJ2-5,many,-,TGCGCCAGCAGCCTTGGGCGACAGGATGGGACCCTAGCCCAGTACTTC,CASSLGRQDGTLAQYF
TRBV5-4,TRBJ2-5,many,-,TGTGCCAGCAGCTTCGCGGGTGGGGAGACCCAGTACTTC,CASSFAGGETQYF
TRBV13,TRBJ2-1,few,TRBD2,TGTGCCAGCAGCTTAGGTGGGACTAGCGGGGGGAACCCTACGGATGAGCAGTTCTTC,CASSLGGTSGGNPTDEQFF
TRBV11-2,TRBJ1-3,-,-,TGTGCCAGGAGTCTTCTGGACATCACAATATATTTT,CARSLLDITIYF
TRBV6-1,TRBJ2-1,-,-,TGTGCCAGCAGCCAGAAAGGGAACAATGAGCAGCTCTTC,CASSQKGNNEQLF
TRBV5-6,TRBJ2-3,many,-,TGTGCCAGCACCGCAGGGGCCTCCACAGATACGCAGTATTTT,CASTAGASTDTQYF
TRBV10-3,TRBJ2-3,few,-,TGTACCATCAGTGAGCGAGATATGCAGTATTTT,CTISERDMQYF
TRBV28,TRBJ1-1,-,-,TGTGCCAGGGGCAGGGGCAGTACTGAAGCTCTCTTT,CARGRGSTEALF
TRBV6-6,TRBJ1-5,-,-,TGTGCCAGCAGCTTCGACAGGACACAAGGGCAGCCCCGGCATTTT,CASSFDRTQGQPRHF
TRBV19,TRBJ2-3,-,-,TGTGCCAGTAGTATGGCTATTCACAATCAACCCCAGTATTTT,CASSMAIHNQPQYF
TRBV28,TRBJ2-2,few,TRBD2,TGTGCCAGCAGTCGGCTAGCGGGTGACACCGGGGAGCTGTTTTTT,CASSRLAGDTGELFF
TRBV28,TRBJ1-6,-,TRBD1,TGTGTCAGCAGCCCCTCCGGGACAGCCCCAGGTCTCCTCCACTTT,CVSSPSGTAPGLLHF
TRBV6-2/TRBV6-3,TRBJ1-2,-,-,TGTGCCAGTAGTGGCGACAGACCCTATGGCTACACCTTC,CASSGDRPYGYTF
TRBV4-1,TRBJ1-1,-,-,TGCGCCAGCAGCCATGCTTCTGGGACCTCCACTGAAGCTTTCTTT,CASSHASGTSTEAFF
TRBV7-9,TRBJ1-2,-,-,TGTGCCAGCCCCCCCCTCCAGTCTAGTGGTGGCTACACCTTC,CASPPLQSSGGYTF
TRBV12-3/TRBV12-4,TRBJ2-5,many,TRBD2,TGTGCCAGCAGTTTAGTTGCGGGGGGAGAAGAGACCCAGTACTTC,CASSLVAGGEETQYF
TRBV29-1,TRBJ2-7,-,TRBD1,TGCAGCGTTGTATCGGGGGGACAGGGGACCTACGAACAGTATTTC,CSVVSGGQGTYEQYF
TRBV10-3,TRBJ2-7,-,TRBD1,TGTGTCATCAGTGAAAAAGGACAGGGCTACGAACAGTACTTC,CVISEKGQGYEQYF
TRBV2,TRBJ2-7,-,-,TGTGCCAGCAGGCCCGGGACCCCTTCGGAGGAGCAGTACTTC,CASRPGTPSEEQYF
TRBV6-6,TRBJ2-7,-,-,TGTGCCAGCAGTCGCTCGACGGAGAAACAATCCTACGAGCAGTACTTC,CASSRSTEKQSYEQYF
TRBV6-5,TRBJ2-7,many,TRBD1,TGTGCCAGCAGTTACGGGACAGGGACCTACGAGCAGTACTTC,CASSYGTGTYEQYF
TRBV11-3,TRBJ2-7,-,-,TGTGCCAGTACCTCCTCAATGTGGGGGTCTGGCGAGCAGTACTTC,CASTSSMWGSGEQYF